The clone carrying this T cell receptor (beta chain) has a single count. What it recognizes is unknown. Germline values: CDR1 LNHDA, CDR2 SQIVND (reference sequence). V was pared by 5 bases and J by 4 bases, with 21 bases between. The CDR3 has 17 residues. The protocol was immunoSEQ multiplex PCR, while the TCRdb copy is restricted to in-frame clones and leaves out a portion. The profile shows 100,000 to 110,000 clones, over 75% of them singletons. This sample is part of a study of OX40 agonist ivuxolimab in advanced cancers. Study-level findings and limits: Expanded clones tended on average to be more numerous among CD8+ T cells than CD4+. Patients with a partial response at 0.1-3.0 mg/kg had among the lowest clonal expansion. Clonal expansion from baseline to week 6 occurred in both CD4+ and CD8+ T cells.

The TCR comes from an adult with an advanced solid tumor such as melanoma, head and neck, liver or kidney cancer. Sequences were derived from CD4+ or CD8+ T cells sorted from blood, sampled in a trial of the OX40 agonist ivuxolimab. V usage is TRBV19 and J usage is TRBJ2-1; the D is unclear. For the CDR3, the DNA is TGTGCCAGTAGTCCCCGACACGGTGGTGGGCTATACAATGAGCAGTTCTTC. Its protein is CASSPRHGGGLYNEQFF.